These 10 T cell receptor beta chains share one sample of origin, sequenced in a study of blood T cell repertoires in COVID-19. The table came from immunoSEQ multiplex PCR; TCRdb's copy has only in-frame clones and leaves some out. The top ten clones hold around 8.9% of a sample with fewer than 250,000 clones, 80% to 90% of them seen once. The sequenced sample consisted of PBMCs or T cells enriched from blood (not recorded which). The receptor set was obtained from a young woman who had recovered from COVID-19.

This chain links TRBV5-1 with TRBJ1-5, with unresolved D. This CDR3 region has 18 residues. V lost 0 bases, J lost 1 base, and 17 bases lay in between. Germline V lookup: CDR1 SGHRS, CDR2 YFSETQ. The CDR3 DNA sequence: TGCGCCAGCAGCTTGGCGTTTAGTTTGCAGGTCAGCAATCAGCCCCAGCATTTT. Its protein is CASSLAFSLQVSNQPQHF.

The rearrangement links TRBV23-1 to TRBJ2-1; TRBD1 aligns across 7 bases. TRBV23-1 is recorded as an ORF, its role being uncertain. Trimming removed 0 bases from V and 1 base from J; junction bases left unmatched: 3. The CDR3 extends over 16 amino acids. CDR3 in amino acids: CASSQSHRGSYNEQFF. CDR3 bases: TGCGCCAGCAGTCAATCGCACAGGGGTTCCTACAATGAGCAGTTCTTC.

This sequence joins TRBV27 and TRBJ2-7; 9 nucleotides agree with TRBD1. With 7 bases clipped from V and 2 bases from J, the junction kept 12 bases outside the gene matches. This CDR3 spans 16 amino acids. Germline V gene sequence: CDR1 MNHEY, CDR2 SMNVEV (reference sequence). The CDR3 sequence: CASTLSGQGGTYEQYF. Written as DNA, the CDR3 is TGTGCCAGCACCCTCTCGGGACAGGGAGGAACCTACGAGCAGTACTTC.

The rearrangement uses TRBV19 and TRBJ1-4; unclear D gene. CDR1 is LNHDA, CDR2 SQIVND, per germline (reference sequence). Trimming cost V 7 bases and J 4 bases, with 16 bases left between them. There are 15 residues in the CDR3. CDR3 sequence reads: CASTLDPRLNEKLFF. The CDR3 DNA is TGTGCCAGTACCCTCGATCCCCGACTTAATGAAAAACTGTTTTTT.

This sequence joins TRBV7-9 and TRBJ1-4; no clear D gene. The CDR3 runs 17 residues. CDR1 is SEHNR and CDR2 is FQNEAQ in the germline V gene (reference sequence). V was trimmed by 5 bases and J by 0 bases, leaving 16 bases between them. The CDR3 reads CASSPYRVVATNEKLFF. CDR3 coding DNA: TGTGCCAGCAGCCCCTATCGTGTCGTTGCAACTAATGAAAAACTGTTTTTT. Together with reference TRBV7-9 and TRBJ1-4, the CDR3 gives the full variable domain: DTGVSQNPRHKITKRGQNVTFRCDPISEHNRLYWYRQTLGQGPEFLTYFQNEAQLEKSRLLSDRFSAERPKGSFSTLEIQRTEQGDSAMYLCASSPYRVVATNEKLFFGSGTQLSVL.

The chain has TRBV24-1 and TRBJ2-1, with 9 bases fitting TRBD2. The CDR3 runs to 17 residues. The germline V gene has CDR1 KGHDR and CDR2 SFDVKD. With V trimmed by 4 bases and J by 7 bases, 13 bases remained unmatched. The chain's CDR3 is CATSDPPAGGLSNEQFF. For the CDR3, the DNA is TGTGCCACCAGTGACCCCCCCGCGGGGGGGCTGTCGAATGAGCAGTTCTTC.

The gene calls are TRBV11-3 and TRBJ2-3, with D uncertain. This CDR3 has 12 residues. V shed 5 bases and J shed 6 bases, with 9 bases lying between them. The V gene's germline CDR1 is SGHNT and CDR2 YENEEA. The DNA of the CDR3 is TGTGCCAGCAGCGGGCATATGGATACGCAGTATTTT. Residues: CASSGHMDTQYF.

This clone has just one count. The chain employs TRBV30 and TRBJ1-2; 7 nucleotides agree with TRBD1. The CDR3 length is 12 residues. CDR1 and CDR2 from the germline V gene are GTSNPN and SVGIG (reference sequence). Trimming removed 8 bases from V and 7 bases from J; junction bases left unmatched: 10. CDR3 sequence reads: CALRGLDVGYTF. The CDR3 DNA reads as TGTGCCCTCAGGGGGTTGGACGTTGGCTACACCTTC. Combining the CDR3 with reference TRBV30 and TRBJ1-2 gives the whole variable domain SQTIHQWPATLVQPVGSPLSLECTVEGTSNPNLYWYRQAAGRGLQLLFYSVGIGQISSEVPQNLSASRPQDRQFILSSKKLLLSDSGFYLCALRGLDVGYTFGSGTRLTVV.

CDR3 loop: CASSRAVGYEQYF. CDR3 in DNA: TGCGCCAGCAGCCGCGCGGTGGGCTACGAGCAGTACTTC. This sequence joins TRBV23-1 and TRBJ2-7; D is unresolved. TRBV23-1 falls under the ORF class, with uncertain function. The germline V and J ends were trimmed by 6 bases and 3 bases, with 12 bases remaining between them. The CDR3 is made up of 13 amino acids.

The V call is TRBV5-1, the J call TRBJ1-6, with TRBD1 as a possible D gene (5 bases). Germline V gene data show CDR1 as SGHRS and CDR2 as YFSETQ. This CDR3 region has 14 residues. V was trimmed by 1 base and J by 7 bases, leaving 9 bases between them. The CDR3 nucleotides read TGCGCCAGCAGCTTGAAAGGGGTCAATTCACCCCTCCACTTT. The encoded protein is CASSLKGVNSPLHF.